These 19 T cell receptor beta chains came from one sample sequenced in a study of vaccination effects on CD4 cells after COVID-19. These receptors have no known antigen. Pools of viral peptides were used by the ViraFEST assay to expand antigen-specific CD4+ T cells ahead of sequencing. A roughly 11-day culture period preceded the isolation of CD4+ T cells. Profiling relied on immunoSEQ multiplex PCR, and the TCRdb table lists in-frame clones only, not all of them. Seen here are about 61,000 clones, around 81% observed once, and the top ten hold about 2.5%. The sequencing here drew on CD4+ T cells from PBMCs cultured with HCoV-229E spike peptides, taken before COVID-19 vaccination. These receptor sequences come from a human donor who received a COVID-19 vaccine.

As concerns this clone: In the same sample, other DNA sequences code for this CDR3. In DNA form, the CDR3 reads TGTGCCAGCAGCTTGCGGGTAGCTGGAAACACCATATATTTT. It translates to CASSLRVAGNTIYF. The chain is built from TRBV7-2 and TRBJ1-3; no reliable D call. The germline V gene has CDR1 SGHTA and CDR2 FQGNSA. V was cut by 3 bases and J by 2 bases, with 8 bases left in between. The CDR3 totals 14 residues.

The chain is built from TRBV27 and TRBJ2-5; TRBD2 might be the D (6 bases). Trimming took 10 bases from V and 5 from J, leaving 23 bases between them. Looked up from germline, CDR1 is MNHEY and CDR2 is SMNVEV (reference sequence). The CDR3 totals 15 residues. The CDR3 loop is CAIPPPREARETQYF. CDR3 coding DNA: TGTGCCATCCCCCCACCCAGGGAGGCAAGGGAGACCCAGTACTTC.

The chain links TRBV13 to TRBJ2-7; TRBD1 or TRBD2 may be the D gene (5 bases each). Germline CDR1 is PRHDT and CDR2 is FYEKMQ (reference sequence). Deletions cut 6 bases from V and 3 bases from J, with 12 bases between. The CDR3 is made up of 13 amino acids. Here the CDR3 DNA reads TGTGCCAGCAGGAAGATGGGGGTCTACGAGCAGTACGTC. Amino acid sequence: CASRKMGVYEQYV.

V usage is TRBV20-1 and J usage is TRBJ1-2; D remains unclear. V was cut by 6 bases and J by 8 bases, with 7 bases left in between. The CDR3 consists of 9 residues. Germline CDR1 and CDR2: DFQATT and SNEGSKA (reference sequence). The DNA for the CDR3 is TGCAGTGCCCCGGTGGGCTACACCTTC. Translated, it gives CSAPVGYTF.

This chain links TRBV5-1 with TRBJ2-7, with 8 nucleotides matching TRBD1. Losses at the gene ends were 4 bases for V and 7 bases for J; bases not matched to a gene: 13. CDR1 and CDR2 (germline): SGHRS, YFSETQ. The CDR3 totals 15 residues. This chain's CDR3 is CASSPQPGQAAEQYV. CDR3 bases: TGCGCCAGCAGCCCACAGCCGGGACAGGCGGCGGAGCAGTACGTC.

The genes are TRBV9 and TRBJ2-2; 7 nucleotides line up with TRBD1. The CDR3 is made up of 16 amino acids. V dropped 1 base and J dropped 2; count of bases not matched to a gene: 5. Per the germline V gene, CDR1 is SGDLS and CDR2 is YYNGEE. The DNA of the CDR3 is TGTGCCAGCAGCGTACTAGGGACAGCCAACACCGGGGAGCTGTTTTTT. Translation gives CASSVLGTANTGELFF.

The chain carries TRBV3-1 (or the pseudogene TRBV3-2) and TRBJ2-2; 10 nucleotides align to TRBD1. This CDR3 is built from 16 residues. Germline V gene lookup returns CDR1 LGHDT and CDR2 YNNKEL (reference sequence). J was trimmed by 4 bases and V by 0 bases; bases with no gene match: 2. Written as DNA, the CDR3 is TGTGCCAGCAGCCAAGAGGGACAGGGGATCACCGGGGAGCTGTTTTTT. Translation gives CASSQEGQGITGELFF.

The chain carries TRBV6-5 and TRBJ1-2; TRBD1 matches at 10 bases. Germline trimming cut 1 base from V and 7 bases from J; bases unmatched to any gene: 0. CDR3 length: 13 amino acids. Germline V gene data show CDR1 as MNHEY and CDR2 as SVGAGI. The CDR3 coding sequence is TGTGCCAGCAGTTACTGGACAGGGGGTGGCTACACCTTC. Its protein product is CASSYWTGGGYTF.

The J gene is TRBJ1-1, the V gene TRBV5-1; TRBD1 matches at 7 bases. Germline CDR1 and CDR2: SGHRS and YFSETQ. This CDR3 is 15 amino acids long. The V segment lost 4 bases and the J segment 4 bases; nucleotides outside the gene matches: 10. The CDR3 nucleotides read TGCGCCAGCAGCATTAAGACAGGGTTGACCACTGAAGCTTTCTTT. Residues: CASSIKTGLTTEAFF.

In this sample, this clone turned up once. The genes are TRBV28 and TRBJ1-5; 8 nucleotides align to TRBD1. V lost 5 bases, J lost 4 bases, and 7 bases stayed unmatched. CDR1 MDHEN and CDR2 SYDVKM come from the germline V gene. The CDR3 consists of 15 residues. In DNA, the CDR3 is TGTGCCAGCAGTCGCGACAGGGGAGATAATCAGCCCCAGCATTTT. It codes for CASSRDRGDNQPQHF. The variable domain in full, with the rest retrieved from reference TRBV28 and TRBJ1-5, is DVKVTQSSRYLVKRTGEKVFLECVQDMDHENMFWYRQDPGLGLRLIYFSYDVKMKEKGDIPEGYSVSREKKERFSLILESASTNQTSMYLCASSRDRGDNQPQHFGDGTRLSIL.

J is TRBJ2-1 and V is TRBV7-2; D is uncertain. Trimming removed 4 bases from V and 10 bases from J, with 8 bases in between. The CDR3 runs to 11 residues. Per germline, CDR1 SGHTA and CDR2 FQGNSA. The CDR3 loop reads CASSSFGEQFF. DNA of the CDR3: TGTGCCAGCAGCTCCTTTGGAGAGCAGTTCTTC.

This rearrangement joins TRBV19 to TRBJ1-4, with TRBD1 identical over 9 bases. This CDR3 contains 14 residues. CDR1 and CDR2 from the germline V gene are LNHDA and SQIVND (reference sequence). With 8 bases clipped from V and 4 bases from J, the junction kept 5 bases outside the gene matches. The chain's CDR3 is CASQPGQGNEKLFF. CDR3 coding DNA: TGTGCCAGTCAACCGGGACAGGGTAATGAAAAACTGTTTTTT.

The CDR3 DNA is TGTGCCAGCAGCTCCAGGATAACCTGGGGGGAGACCCAGTACTTC. Its protein is CASSSRITWGETQYF. This chain connects TRBV5-4 to TRBJ2-5, with D possibly being TRBD1 or TRBD2 (5 bases each). This CDR3 contains 15 residues. Trimming removed 3 bases from V and 5 bases from J, with 17 bases in between. CDR1 and CDR2 from the germline V gene are SGHNT and YYREEE (reference sequence).

This clone has just a few counts. The chain uses TRBV15 and TRBJ1-5; 10 bases align to TRBD1. The CDR3 runs 16 residues. CDR1 is LNHNV, CDR2 YYDKDF, per germline (reference sequence). V lost 0 bases and J lost 5; bases outside the gene matches: 4. In DNA, the CDR3 is TGTGCCACCAGCAGAGAAAGGGACAGGGGTGATCAGCCCCAGCATTTT. Amino acid sequence: CATSRERDRGDQPQHF.

This clone was seen only once. V is TRBV28 and J is TRBJ2-7; TRBD1 matches 8 bases. V trimming: 5 bases; J trimming: 4 bases; junction bases outside the gene matches: 7. The length of the CDR3 is 14 residues. Per the germline V gene, CDR1 is MDHEN and CDR2 is SYDVKM. CDR3 sequence: CASSGQGPIYEQYV. The CDR3 bases are TGTGCCAGCAGTGGACAGGGCCCAATTTACGAGCAGTACGTC.

This rearrangement joins TRBV5-5 to TRBJ2-7, with 9 nucleotides matching TRBD1. This CDR3 contains 16 residues. CDR1 SGHKS and CDR2 YYEKEE come from the germline V gene (reference sequence). The junction had 4 bases not matched to a gene; V was cut back by 0 bases and J by 0 bases. CDR3 region: CASSLEDRGSSYEQYV. As DNA, the CDR3 is TGTGCCAGCAGCTTGGAGGACAGGGGAAGCTCCTACGAGCAGTACGTC.

The chain has TRBV2 and TRBJ1-5; D unresolved. Trimming left V 4 bases short and J 6 bases short, with 19 bases between. Germline V gene data show CDR1 as SNHLY and CDR2 as FYNNEI. The CDR3 sequence is 16 residues long. The CDR3 sequence is CASSGSKMAFSQPQHF. In nucleotides, the CDR3 is TGTGCCAGCAGTGGGAGCAAGATGGCGTTCTCTCAGCCCCAGCATTTT.

This chain joins TRBV12-5 and TRBJ1-4, with a weak D call TRBD1 (6 bases). Germline CDR1 LGHNT, CDR2 FRNRAP. V lost 0 bases and J 0 bases, leaving 14 bases between the germline ends. The CDR3 has 18 residues. The chain's CDR3 is CASGLVQDREATNEKLFF. Written as DNA, the CDR3 is TGTGCTAGTGGTTTGGTACAGGACAGAGAAGCAACTAATGAAAAACTGTTTTTT. The full variable domain, rest sourced from reference TRBV12-5 and TRBJ1-4, is DARVTQTPRHKVTEMGQEVTMRCQPILGHNTVFWYRQTMMQGLELLAYFRNRAPLDDSGMPKDRFSAEMPDATLATLKIQPSEPRDSAVYFCASGLVQDREATNEKLFFGSGTQLSVL.

This rearrangement joins TRBV5-1 to TRBJ2-3; D is ambiguous. The V and J ends lost 4 bases and 6 bases respectively, with 15 bases between them. The CDR3 has 14 amino acids. CDR1 and CDR2 from the germline V gene are SGHRS and YFSETQ. The CDR3 spells CASSIRGPPDTQYF. Here the CDR3 DNA reads TGCGCCAGCAGCATCCGAGGTCCACCGGATACGCAGTATTTT.